A selection of T cell receptor beta chains follows, all from one sample in a study of CD8+CD57+ T cells in acquired aplastic anemia. In TCRdb, the reads were re-called with MiXCR into one record per CDR3 protein. The sample has 150,000 to 200,000 distinct CDR3 sequences; roughly 45% are singletons. The source material was sorted CD4+, CD8+, or CD8+CD57+ T cells (not recorded which) from PBMCs. All receptors derive from a human donor in good health. The CDR3 runs from the conserved cysteine through the conserved F or W. D genes are given only for firm matches. Where a row states a size, it is once, few, many or the class of an expanded clone; other rows omit it.

cdr3_aa: CASNLGRDSGNTIYF
cdr3_nt: TGTGCCAGCAACCTAGGACGGGACTCTGGAAACACCATATATTTT
v_call: TRBV6-1
d_call: NA
j_call: TRBJ1-3
clone_size: NA

cdr3_aa: CASRVQGVYSNQPQHF
cdr3_nt: TGTGCCAGTAGAGTCCAGGGGGTGTATAGCAATCAGCCCCAGCATTTT
v_call: TRBV19
d_call: TRBD1
j_call: TRBJ1-5
clone_size: NA

cdr3_aa: CSATGNPMNTEAFF
cdr3_nt: TGCAGTGCTACAGGGAACCCGATGAACACTGAAGCTTTCTTT
v_call: TRBV20-1
d_call: NA
j_call: TRBJ1-1
clone_size: once

cdr3_aa: CATSGLGSGTDTQYF
cdr3_nt: TGTGCCACCAGTGGGCTGGGCTCCGGCACAGATACGCAGTATTTT
v_call: TRBV24-1
d_call: NA
j_call: TRBJ2-3
clone_size: many

cdr3_aa: CSVVVSSTDTQYF
cdr3_nt: TGCAGCGTTGTGGTATCTAGCACAGATACGCAGTATTTT
v_call: TRBV29-1
d_call: NA
j_call: TRBJ2-3
clone_size: NA

cdr3_aa: CASSPGGRTYEQYF
cdr3_nt: TGTGCCAGTAGTCCCGGGGGAAGGACGTACGAGCAGTACTTC
v_call: TRBV19
d_call: NA
j_call: TRBJ2-7
clone_size: many

cdr3_aa: CASSLGDRPYEQYF
cdr3_nt: TGTGCCAGCAGCTTAGGGGACAGGCCCTACGAGCAGTACTTC
v_call: TRBV7-2
d_call: TRBD1
j_call: TRBJ2-7
clone_size: few

cdr3_aa: CASSLAGVGTGELFF
cdr3_nt: TGCGCCAGCAGCTTGGCGGGAGTGGGCACCGGGGAGCTGTTTTTT
v_call: TRBV5-1
d_call: NA
j_call: TRBJ2-2
clone_size: many

cdr3_aa: CAISEPTASGNTIYF
cdr3_nt: TGTGCCATCAGTGAGCCAACTGCTTCTGGAAACACCATATATTTT
v_call: TRBV10-3
d_call: NA
j_call: TRBJ1-3
clone_size: many

cdr3_aa: CASSFLTRNEQFF
cdr3_nt: TGTGCTAGCAGCTTTTTGACTCGCAATGAGCAGTTCTTC
v_call: TRBV7-7
d_call: NA
j_call: TRBJ2-1
clone_size: NA

cdr3_aa: CASSTEGTSKFF
cdr3_nt: TGTGCCAGCAGTACAGAGGGGACCTCAAAGTTCTTC
v_call: TRBV12-3/TRBV12-4
d_call: NA
j_call: TRBJ2-1
clone_size: many

cdr3_aa: CASRRDSSNQPQHF
cdr3_nt: TGTGCCAGCAGACGGGACAGTAGCAATCAGCCCCAGCATTTT
v_call: TRBV6-1
d_call: TRBD1
j_call: TRBJ1-5
clone_size: many

cdr3_aa: CSALAKDRASWEQYF
cdr3_nt: TGCAGTGCCCTCGCCAAGGACAGGGCTTCGTGGGAGCAGTACTTC
v_call: TRBV20-1
d_call: TRBD1
j_call: TRBJ2-7
clone_size: NA

cdr3_aa: CASSLLGQGAMNTEAFF
cdr3_nt: TGTGCCAGCAGCTTGTTGGGACAGGGGGCGATGAACACTGAAGCTTTCTTT
v_call: TRBV5-4
d_call: TRBD1
j_call: TRBJ1-1
clone_size: few

cdr3_aa: CASSSPSGREFF
cdr3_nt: TGTGCCAGCAGTTCTCCTAGCGGGAGGGAGTTCTTC
v_call: TRBV27
d_call: TRBD2
j_call: TRBJ2-1
clone_size: many

cdr3_aa: CASSGTRREQYF
cdr3_nt: TGTGCCAGCAGCGGTACGAGGCGCGAGCAGTACTTC
v_call: TRBV7-9
d_call: NA
j_call: TRBJ2-7
clone_size: few